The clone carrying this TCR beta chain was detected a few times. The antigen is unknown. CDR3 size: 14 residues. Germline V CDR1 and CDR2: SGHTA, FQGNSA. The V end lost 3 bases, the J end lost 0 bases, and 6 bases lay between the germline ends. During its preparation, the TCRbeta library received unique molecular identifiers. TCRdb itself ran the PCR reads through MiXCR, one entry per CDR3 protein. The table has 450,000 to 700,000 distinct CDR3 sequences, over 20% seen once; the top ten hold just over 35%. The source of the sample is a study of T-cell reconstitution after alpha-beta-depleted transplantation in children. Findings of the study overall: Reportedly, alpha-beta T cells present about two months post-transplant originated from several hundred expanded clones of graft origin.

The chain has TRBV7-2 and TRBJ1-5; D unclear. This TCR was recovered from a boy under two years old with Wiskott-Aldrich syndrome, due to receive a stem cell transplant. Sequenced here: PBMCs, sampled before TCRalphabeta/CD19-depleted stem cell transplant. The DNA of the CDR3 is TGTGCCAGCAGCTTTCTAAATAGCAATCAGCCCCAGCATTTT. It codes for CASSFLNSNQPQHF.